One and the same sample provided the 9 T cell receptor beta chains below, sequenced in a study of cytomegalovirus exposure and HLA in healthy donors. Vbeta (60) and Jbeta (13) primers were used in the PCR. Clones were read by immunoSEQ multiplex PCR, and TCRdb kept only the in-frame ones, dropping some. Among around 130,000 clones listed, roughly 62% were seen once. Sequences were obtained from PBMCs. The receptors shown here come from a male donor in good health and CMV-seronegative.

V usage is TRBV11-2 and J usage is TRBJ2-1; D unresolved. Trimming took off 0 bases at V and 9 bases at J, with 9 bases between the two ends. This CDR3 comprises 13 residues. Germline CDR1 SGHAT, CDR2 FQNNGV. CDR3 bases: TGTGCCAGCAGCTTAGACCGTACGGGTGAGCAGTTCTTC. It yields the protein CASSLDRTGEQFF.

The chain carries TRBV27 and TRBJ2-2, with D possibly being TRBD1 (6 bases). V lost 2 bases and J lost 5, with 12 bases in between. Germline CDR1 and CDR2: MNHEY and SMNVEV (reference sequence). The CDR3 contains 15 residues. CDR3 residues: CASSLNRVGTGELFF. In DNA form, the CDR3 reads TGTGCCAGCAGTTTAAACAGGGTGGGGACCGGGGAGCTGTTTTTT.

The J gene is TRBJ1-1, the V gene TRBV4-1; D call uncertain. Looked up from germline, CDR1 is MGHRA and CDR2 is YSYEKL. The V and J ends lost 0 bases and 8 bases respectively, with 16 bases between them. This CDR3 contains 15 residues. CDR3 bases: TGCGCCAGCAGCCAAGATTGGGGAGGGCGGGGAGAAGCTTTCTTT. This sequence encodes CASSQDWGGRGEAFF.

The chain links TRBV6-5 to TRBJ1-6, with 9 bases matching TRBD1. V shed 6 bases and J 8 bases; nucleotides not matched to a gene: 5. CDR3 length equals 14 residues. CDR1 and CDR2 (germline): MNHEY, SVGAGI. In DNA, the CDR3 is TGTGCCAGCAGATCCGGGACAGGGTATTCACCCCTCCACTTT. Its translation: CASRSGTGYSPLHF.

The chain recombines TRBV19 with TRBJ1-2, with 7 bases aligning to TRBD1. Looked up from germline, CDR1 is LNHDA and CDR2 is SQIVND (reference sequence). The CDR3 has 15 residues. J was trimmed by 5 bases and V by 10 bases; bases with no gene match: 16. The CDR3 loop reads CATTSLDRVSYGYTF. The DNA of the CDR3 is TGTGCCACCACCTCATTAGACAGGGTTTCGTATGGCTACACCTTC.

This rearrangement joins TRBV5-4 to TRBJ1-6; possible D gene TRBD1, 6 bases. The ends were cut back, 1 base at V and 0 bases at J, with 8 bases in the middle. The CDR3 consists of 16 residues. Germline V gene sequence: CDR1 SGHNT, CDR2 YYREEE (reference sequence). DNA for the CDR3: TGTGCCAGCAGCTTGATGGGGGCCTCCTATAATTCACCCCTCCACTTT. Translation: CASSLMGASYNSPLHF. Full variable domain (rest looked up from reference TRBV5-4 and TRBJ1-6): ETGVTQSPTHLIKTRGQQVTLRCSSQSGHNTVSWYQQALGQGPQFIFQYYREEENGRGNFPPRFSGLQFPNYSSELNVNALELDDSALYLCASSLMGASYNSPLHFGNGTRLTVT.

This clone was seen only a few times. The chain recombines TRBV5-4 with TRBJ1-1; maybe TRBD1 (5 bases). The CDR3 is 19 residues long. Germline CDR1 is SGHNT and CDR2 is YYREEE (reference sequence). V was cut by 1 base and J by 1 base, with 23 bases left in between. This chain's CDR3 is CASSLPLGLHAGPNTEAFF. The CDR3 DNA reads TGTGCCAGCAGCTTGCCATTGGGGCTGCACGCGGGACCGAACACTGAAGCTTTCTTT.

This rearrangement joins TRBV7-9 to TRBJ1-1; D remains ambiguous. The CDR3 contains 13 residues. Trimming shortened V by 3 bases and J by 0 bases, and 5 bases separated the two germline ends. The V gene's germline CDR1 is SEHNR and CDR2 FQNEAQ (reference sequence). For the CDR3, the DNA is TGTGCCAGCAGCTTGTTAATGAACACTGAAGCTTTCTTT. It specifies CASSLLMNTEAFF.

The chain uses TRBV28 and TRBJ1-4; TRBD1 matches at 8 bases. Germline CDR1 and CDR2: MDHEN and SYDVKM. The CDR3 runs to 16 residues. V shed 6 bases, J shed 3 bases, and the junction held 9 bases outside the gene matches. The CDR3 protein is CASRHAGGQANEKLFF. CDR3 coding DNA: TGTGCCAGCAGGCACGCAGGGGGCCAAGCTAATGAAAAACTGTTTTTT.